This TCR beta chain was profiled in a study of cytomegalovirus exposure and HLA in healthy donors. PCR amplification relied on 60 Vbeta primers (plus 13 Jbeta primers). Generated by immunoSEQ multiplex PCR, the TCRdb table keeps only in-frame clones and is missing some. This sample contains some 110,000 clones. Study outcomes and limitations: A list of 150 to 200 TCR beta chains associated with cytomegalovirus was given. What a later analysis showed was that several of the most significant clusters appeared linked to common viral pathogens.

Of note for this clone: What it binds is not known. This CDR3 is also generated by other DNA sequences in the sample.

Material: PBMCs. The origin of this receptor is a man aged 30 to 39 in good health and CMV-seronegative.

The CDR3 region has the DNA TGTGCCAGTAGTATACCGGGACAGAGAAACTATGGCTACACCTTC. This codes for CASSIPGQRNYGYTF. V gene TRBV19 combines with J gene TRBJ1-2; TRBD1 matches 7 bases. The junction had 5 bases not matched to a gene; V was cut back by 2 bases and J by 2 bases. The CDR3 runs 15 residues. The germline CDR1 and CDR2 sequences are LNHDA and SQIVND (reference sequence).